The T cell receptor beta chain described here comes from a study of Graves' ophthalmopathy and Graves' hyperthyroidism. Study conclusions and caveats: Ophthalmopathy and stable hyperthyroidism were discriminated by a 13-signature model, with roughly 90% sensitivity and 80% to 84% specificity. Blood also harbored most expanded thyroid clonotypes above 0.001 frequency.

The authors amplified TCR beta CDR3 regions, and they did so from RNA transcripts for repertoire sequencing. Second-round multiplex PCR came after a first-round RT-PCR that employed HTBI primers. TCRdb re-analysed the multiplex PCR reads in MiXCR, keeping a single row per CDR3 protein. The sample carries 500,000 to 600,000 distinct CDR3 sequences, under 40% recorded once. Uncontrolled infections, other autoimmune diseases, pregnancy or lactation barred patients from enrollment. Thyroid ultrasound, orbital computed tomography, TRAb, serum thyroxine and clinical symptoms formed the basis of diagnosis. At least ten counts were recorded for this clonotype. Antigen unknown. The CDR3 spans 14 residues. Trimming removed 3 bases from V and 6 bases from J, with 12 bases in between.

The chain employs TRBV12-3 or TRBV12-4 and TRBJ1-5, with D hard to call. The sequenced sample was peripheral blood or thyroid tissue (not recorded which). This receptor was obtained from an adult man with Graves' hyperthyroidism. This chain's CDR3 is CASSLDWGSQPQHF. The DNA of the CDR3 is TGTGCCAGCAGTTTGGATTGGGGAAGTCAGCCCCAGCATTTT.